This note documents a single T cell receptor beta chain sequence. The repertoire was sequenced with immunoSEQ multiplex PCR; TCRdb's copy has only in-frame clones and lacks some. Of fewer than 200,000 clones in the sample, about 93% were seen once. The data derive from a study of control samples from healthy donors and cancer patients. Trimming stripped 1 base from V and 0 bases from J, with 13 bases between. CDR1 is MDHEN and CDR2 is SYDVKM in the germline V gene. This CDR3 spans 17 amino acids. Input material: blood. This clonotype was obtained from a man between 18 and 35 years old in good health. This chain links TRBV28 with TRBJ2-4; D unclear. CDR3 loop: CASSLFASFLAKNIQYF. The CDR3 DNA reads as TGTGCCAGCAGTTTATTTGCCTCTTTTCTAGCCAAAAACATTCAGTACTTC.